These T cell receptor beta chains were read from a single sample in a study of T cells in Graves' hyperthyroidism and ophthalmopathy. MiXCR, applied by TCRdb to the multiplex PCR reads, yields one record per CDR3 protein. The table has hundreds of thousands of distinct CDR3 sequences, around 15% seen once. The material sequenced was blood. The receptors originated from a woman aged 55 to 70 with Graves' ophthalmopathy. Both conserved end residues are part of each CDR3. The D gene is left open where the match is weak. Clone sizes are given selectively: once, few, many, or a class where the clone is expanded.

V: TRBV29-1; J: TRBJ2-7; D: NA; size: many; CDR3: CSARRSGALGEQYF; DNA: TGCAGCGCCCGAAGGTCGGGAGCCCTAGGCGAGCAGTACTTC
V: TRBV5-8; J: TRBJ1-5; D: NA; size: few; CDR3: CASSLAGANQPQHF; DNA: TGTGCCAGCAGCTTGGCGGGGGCTAACCAGCCCCAGCATTTT
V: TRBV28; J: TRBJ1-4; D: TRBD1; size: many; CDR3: CASSVNSGTEREKLFF; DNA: TGTGCCAGCAGTGTCAACTCCGGGACAGAGCGTGAAAAACTGTTTTTT
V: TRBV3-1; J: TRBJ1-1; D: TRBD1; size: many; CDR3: CASSQVGQLNTEAFF; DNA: TGTGCCAGCAGCCAAGTGGGACAGCTGAACACTGAAGCTTTCTTT
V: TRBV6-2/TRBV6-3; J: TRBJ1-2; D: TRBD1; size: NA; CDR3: CASSAGGVYGYTF; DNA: TGTGCCAGCAGCGCAGGGGGTGTTTATGGCTACACCTTC
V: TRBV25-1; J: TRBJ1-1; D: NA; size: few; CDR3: CASVARVGLSEAFF; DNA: TGTGCCAGCGTAGCTCGGGTCGGGTTATCTGAAGCTTTCTTT
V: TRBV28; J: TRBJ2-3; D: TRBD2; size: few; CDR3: CASSLLSVGGPTDTQYF; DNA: TGTGCCAGCAGTTTACTTAGTGTGGGAGGGCCGACAGATACGCAGTATTTT
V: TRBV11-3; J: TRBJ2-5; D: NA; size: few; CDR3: CASREGGTRQETQYF; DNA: TGTGCCAGCAGGGAGGGGGGGACAAGACAAGAGACCCAGTACTTC
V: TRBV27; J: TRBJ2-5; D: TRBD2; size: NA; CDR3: CASSSGTSGGGGGETQYF; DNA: TGTGCCAGCAGTTCTGGGACTAGCGGGGGGGGGGGGGGGGAGACCCAGTACTTC
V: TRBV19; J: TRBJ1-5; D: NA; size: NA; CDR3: CATAGSNQPQHF; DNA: TGTGCCACAGCGGGTAGCAATCAGCCCCAGCATTTT
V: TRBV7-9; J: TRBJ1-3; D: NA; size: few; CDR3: CASSPGIGYSGNTIYF; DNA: TGTGCCAGCAGCCCCGGGATAGGGTACTCTGGAAACACCATATATTTT
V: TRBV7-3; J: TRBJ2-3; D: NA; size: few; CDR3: CASSLSAGATDTQYF; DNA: TGTGCCAGCAGCTTATCCGCAGGGGCTACAGATACGCAGTATTTT
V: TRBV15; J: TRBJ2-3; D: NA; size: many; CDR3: CATSLSSGQGDTQYF; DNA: TGTGCCACCAGTCTCAGTTCGGGGCAGGGAGATACGCAGTATTTT
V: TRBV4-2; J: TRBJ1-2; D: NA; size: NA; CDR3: CASSQDLGGRDYGYTF; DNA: TGTGCCAGCAGCCAAGACCTAGGGGGGAGGGACTATGGCTACACCTTC
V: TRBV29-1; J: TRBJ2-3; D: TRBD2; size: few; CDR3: CSVGRVAGLSTDTQYF; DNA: TGCAGCGTTGGGAGAGTAGCGGGGTTAAGCACAGATACGCAGTATTTT
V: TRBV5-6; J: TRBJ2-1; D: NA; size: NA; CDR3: CASSTHIWGAEQFF; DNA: TGTGCCAGCAGCACTCATATCTGGGGGGCTGAGCAGTTCTTC
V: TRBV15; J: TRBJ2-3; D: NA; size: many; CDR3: CATSRAPLASPSTDTQYF; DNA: TGTGCCACCAGCAGAGCCCCCCTAGCTAGCCCTAGCACAGATACGCAGTATTTT
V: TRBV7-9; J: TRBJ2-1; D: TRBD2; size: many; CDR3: CASSFQREGLEFF; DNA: TGTGCCAGCAGCTTCCAGCGGGAGGGCCTGGAGTTCTTC
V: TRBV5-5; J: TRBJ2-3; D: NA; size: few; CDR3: CASSLEPQDTQYF; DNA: TGTGCCAGCAGCTTGGAACCGCAAGATACGCAGTATTTT
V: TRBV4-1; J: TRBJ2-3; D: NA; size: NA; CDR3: CASSQVPGPDTQYF; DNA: TGCGCCAGCAGCCAAGTTCCCGGGCCAGATACGCAGTATTTT
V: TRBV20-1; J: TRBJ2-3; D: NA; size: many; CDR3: CSARDLRFTDTQYF; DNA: TGCAGTGCTAGAGATCTCAGGTTCACAGATACGCAGTATTTT
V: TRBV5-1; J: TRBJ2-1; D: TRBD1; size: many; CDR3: CASSLTGTGVIHNEQFF; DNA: TGCGCCAGCAGCTTGACCGGGACAGGGGTCATTCACAATGAGCAGTTCTTC
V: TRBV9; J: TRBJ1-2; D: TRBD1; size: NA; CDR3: CASSGLTGADYGYTF; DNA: TGTGCCAGCAGCGGATTGACAGGGGCTGACTATGGCTACACCTTC
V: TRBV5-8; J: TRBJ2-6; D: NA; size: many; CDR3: CASRPIGREDGLANVLTF; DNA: TGTGCCAGCAGACCTATTGGCCGAGAGGATGGTCTCGCCAACGTCCTGACTTTC
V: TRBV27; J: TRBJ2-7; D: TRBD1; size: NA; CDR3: CASSFGQGTCEQYF; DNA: TGTGCCAGCAGTTTTGGACAGGGGACCTGCGAGCAGTACTTC
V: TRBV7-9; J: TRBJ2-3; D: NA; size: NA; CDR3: CASSLPDSLDTQYF; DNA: TGTGCCAGCAGCTTACCCGACAGTCTAGATACGCAGTATTTT
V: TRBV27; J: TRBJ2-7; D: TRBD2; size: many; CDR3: CASMASGYYEQYF; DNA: TGTGCCAGCATGGCTAGCGGCTACTACGAGCAGTACTTC
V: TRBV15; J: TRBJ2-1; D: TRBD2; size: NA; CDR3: CATSSTGTSGRAAREQFF; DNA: TGTGCCACCAGCAGTACCGGGACTAGCGGGAGGGCCGCTAGGGAGCAGTTCTTC
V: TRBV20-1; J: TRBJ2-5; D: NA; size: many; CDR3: CSARGGRETQYF; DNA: TGCAGTGCTAGAGGAGGGCGGGAGACCCAGTACTTC
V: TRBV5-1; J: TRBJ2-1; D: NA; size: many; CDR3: CASSLTDNEQFF; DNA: TGCGCCAGCAGCCTTACTGACAATGAGCAGTTCTTC
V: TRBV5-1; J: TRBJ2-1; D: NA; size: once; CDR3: CASSPNAGAREQFF; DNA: TGCGCCAGCAGCCCCAATGCGGGGGCGCGTGAGCAGTTCTTC
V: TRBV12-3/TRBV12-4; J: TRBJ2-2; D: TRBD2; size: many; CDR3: CASSPSISGSSGELFF; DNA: TGTGCCAGCAGTCCCTCGATTAGCGGGAGTTCCGGGGAGCTGTTTTTT
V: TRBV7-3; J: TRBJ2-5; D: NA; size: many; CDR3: CASSLGNRDGHQETQYF; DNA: TGTGCCAGCAGCTTAGGGAATAGGGACGGGCACCAAGAGACCCAGTACTTC
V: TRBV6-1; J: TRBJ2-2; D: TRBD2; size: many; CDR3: CASRGLSGRASENTGELFF; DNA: TGTGCCAGCAGGGGCTTGAGCGGGAGGGCCAGTGAGAACACCGGGGAGCTGTTTTTT
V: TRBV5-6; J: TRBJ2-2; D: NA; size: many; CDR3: CASSLSVSNTGELFF; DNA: TGTGCCAGCAGCTTGTCTGTATCTAACACCGGGGAGCTGTTTTTT
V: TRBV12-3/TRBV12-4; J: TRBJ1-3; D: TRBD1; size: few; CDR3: CASSMTGGNSGNTIYF; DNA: TGTGCCAGCAGTATGACAGGGGGTAACTCTGGAAACACCATATATTTT
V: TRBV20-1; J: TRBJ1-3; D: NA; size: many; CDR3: CSARLSGNTIYF; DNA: TGCAGTGCTAGGCTCTCTGGAAACACCATATATTTT
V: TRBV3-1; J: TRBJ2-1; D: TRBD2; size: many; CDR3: CASSPGLAGDAYNEQFF; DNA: TGTGCCAGCAGCCCGGGACTAGCGGGAGACGCCTACAATGAGCAGTTCTTC
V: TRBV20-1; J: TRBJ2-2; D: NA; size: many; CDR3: CSVSGNTGELFF; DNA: TGCAGTGTGAGCGGGAACACCGGGGAGCTGTTTTTT
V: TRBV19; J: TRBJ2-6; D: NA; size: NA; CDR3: CASSTRSRANVLTF; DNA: TGTGCCAGTAGTACTCGGTCTAGGGCCAACGTCCTGACTTTC
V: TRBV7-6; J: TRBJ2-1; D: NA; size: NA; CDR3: CASSPSDSPGNEQFF; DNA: TGTGCCAGCAGCCCGTCCGACTCCCCTGGGAATGAGCAGTTCTTC
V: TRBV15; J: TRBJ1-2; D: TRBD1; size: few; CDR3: CATSRDIPGQGEGWGSVYGYTF; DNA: TGTGCCACCAGCAGAGACATTCCGGGACAGGGAGAAGGTTGGGGCTCGGTCTATGGCTACACCTTC
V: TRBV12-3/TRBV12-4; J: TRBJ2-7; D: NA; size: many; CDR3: CASSPDYEQYF; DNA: TGTGCCAGCAGTCCGGACTACGAGCAGTACTTC